These T cell receptor beta chains were read from a single sample in a study of OX40 agonist ivuxolimab in advanced cancers. TCRdb's copy holds only in-frame clones and misses some; the assay was immunoSEQ multiplex PCR. This repertoire shows some 57,000 clones, approximately 87% found once; its top ten account for around 5%. The sample here was CD4+ or CD8+ T cells sorted from blood, taken in a trial of the OX40 agonist ivuxolimab. The receptors stem from an adult with an advanced solid tumor such as melanoma, head and neck, liver or kidney cancer. Both conserved end residues are part of each CDR3. Each record gives: J gene, D gene, clone size, V gene, CDR3 protein, CDR3 DNA. D genes are given only for firm matches. Clone size is stated in some rows and not others, as once, few, many or a class when expanded.

J gene: TRBJ2-2
D gene: NA
clone size: NA
V gene: TRBV2
CDR3 protein: CASAGSEGELFF
CDR3 DNA: TGTGCCAGCGCCGGGTCGGAGGGGGAGCTGTTTTTT

J gene: TRBJ2-2
D gene: NA
clone size: NA
V gene: TRBV6-5
CDR3 protein: CASSYYGGNTGELFF
CDR3 DNA: TGTGCCAGCAGTTATTACGGAGGGAACACCGGGGAGCTGTTTTTT

J gene: TRBJ1-2
D gene: NA
clone size: NA
V gene: TRBV19
CDR3 protein: CASSSWQGDYGYTF
CDR3 DNA: TGTGCCAGTAGTAGTTGGCAGGGAGACTATGGCTACACCTTC

J gene: TRBJ1-2
D gene: TRBD1
clone size: few
V gene: TRBV5-4
CDR3 protein: CASSLEGAYGYTF
CDR3 DNA: TGTGCCAGCAGCTTGGAGGGGGCCTATGGCTACACCTTC

J gene: TRBJ2-1
D gene: NA
clone size: NA
V gene: TRBV5-6
CDR3 protein: CASSTGTHDNEQFF
CDR3 DNA: TGTGCCAGCAGCACCGGGACACACGACAATGAGCAGTTCTTC

J gene: TRBJ2-5
D gene: TRBD1
clone size: NA
V gene: TRBV11-2
CDR3 protein: CASSSRTGVGETQYF
CDR3 DNA: TGTGCCAGCTCCTCCAGGACAGGGGTGGGGGAGACCCAGTACTTC

J gene: TRBJ2-3
D gene: NA
clone size: NA
V gene: TRBV7-2
CDR3 protein: CASASSSASTDTQYF
CDR3 DNA: TGTGCCAGCGCCTCTAGCTCGGCGAGCACAGATACGCAGTATTTT

J gene: TRBJ1-2
D gene: NA
clone size: NA
V gene: TRBV9
CDR3 protein: CASSPPGRPDGYTF
CDR3 DNA: TGTGCCAGCAGCCCCCCGGGCAGGCCGGATGGCTACACCTTC

J gene: TRBJ1-6
D gene: NA
clone size: NA
V gene: TRBV18
CDR3 protein: CASTPARDGNSPLHF
CDR3 DNA: TGTGCCAGCACCCCTGCCCGGGACGGCAATTCACCCCTCCACTTT

J gene: TRBJ1-1
D gene: NA
clone size: once
V gene: TRBV19
CDR3 protein: CASSTGRQDTEAFF
CDR3 DNA: TGTGCCAGTAGCACAGGGAGGCAGGACACTGAAGCTTTCTTT

J gene: TRBJ1-5
D gene: TRBD1
clone size: NA
V gene: TRBV2
CDR3 protein: CASSDNRGLVQPQHF
CDR3 DNA: TGTGCCAGCAGTGATAACAGGGGTCTAGTCCAGCCCCAGCATTTT

J gene: TRBJ2-2
D gene: TRBD1
clone size: NA
V gene: TRBV7-2
CDR3 protein: CASSHRSDRAGELFF
CDR3 DNA: TGTGCCAGCAGCCACAGGTCCGACAGGGCCGGGGAGCTGTTTTTT

J gene: TRBJ2-5
D gene: NA
clone size: NA
V gene: TRBV9
CDR3 protein: CASSPGRGWETQYF
CDR3 DNA: TGTGCCAGCAGCCCGGGACGGGGCTGGGAGACCCAGTACTTC

J gene: TRBJ1-6
D gene: NA
clone size: few
V gene: TRBV6-4
CDR3 protein: CASSATGNSPLHF
CDR3 DNA: TGTGCCAGCAGTGCGACAGGCAATTCACCCCTCCACTTT

J gene: TRBJ2-1
D gene: TRBD1
clone size: NA
V gene: TRBV5-4
CDR3 protein: CASSFGPDRVGDNEQFF
CDR3 DNA: TGTGCCAGCAGCTTCGGCCCCGACAGGGTCGGGGACAATGAGCAGTTCTTC

J gene: TRBJ2-1
D gene: NA
clone size: NA
V gene: TRBV29-1
CDR3 protein: CSGGPTNEQFF
CDR3 DNA: TGCAGCGGCGGACCGACAAATGAGCAGTTCTTC

J gene: TRBJ2-2
D gene: TRBD2
clone size: NA
V gene: TRBV28
CDR3 protein: CASSSGGGTANTGELFF
CDR3 DNA: TGTGCCAGCAGTTCGGGGGGAGGGACGGCGAACACCGGGGAGCTGTTTTTT

J gene: TRBJ2-5
D gene: NA
clone size: NA
V gene: TRBV7-9
CDR3 protein: CASSPPGETQYF
CDR3 DNA: TGTGCCAGCAGCCCCCCGGGAGAGACCCAGTACTTC

J gene: TRBJ2-3
D gene: TRBD2
clone size: NA
V gene: TRBV7-3
CDR3 protein: CASSTGASGAWDTQYF
CDR3 DNA: TGTGCCAGCAGCACCGGGGCTAGCGGGGCTTGGGATACGCAGTATTTT

J gene: TRBJ2-1
D gene: TRBD1
clone size: NA
V gene: TRBV7-8
CDR3 protein: CASRATGIYNEQFF
CDR3 DNA: TGTGCCAGCAGAGCGACAGGGATCTACAATGAGCAGTTCTTC

J gene: TRBJ2-2
D gene: TRBD1
clone size: NA
V gene: TRBV4-1
CDR3 protein: CASSPQTGRNTGELFF
CDR3 DNA: TGCGCCAGCAGCCCGCAGACAGGGCGAAACACCGGGGAGCTGTTTTTT

J gene: TRBJ2-3
D gene: NA
clone size: NA
V gene: TRBV28
CDR3 protein: CASSPLWTATDTQYF
CDR3 DNA: TGTGCCAGCAGCCCCCTATGGACAGCAACAGATACGCAGTATTTT

J gene: TRBJ2-7
D gene: TRBD2
clone size: NA
V gene: TRBV27
CDR3 protein: CASSFGDRGGSISYEQYF
CDR3 DNA: TGTGCCAGCAGTTTTGGGGACCGCGGCGGGAGTATCTCCTACGAGCAGTACTTC

J gene: TRBJ2-7
D gene: NA
clone size: NA
V gene: TRBV10-2
CDR3 protein: CASSEILERAYEQYF
CDR3 DNA: TGCGCCAGCAGTGAGATCTTGGAGAGGGCCTACGAGCAGTACTTC

J gene: TRBJ1-2
D gene: TRBD1
clone size: NA
V gene: TRBV30
CDR3 protein: CAWSPGTGNGYTF
CDR3 DNA: TGTGCCTGGAGCCCCGGGACAGGGAATGGCTACACCTTC

J gene: TRBJ2-3
D gene: TRBD1
clone size: NA
V gene: TRBV19
CDR3 protein: CASSIVGQGAATDTQYF
CDR3 DNA: TGTGCCAGTAGTATAGTCGGACAGGGGGCCGCCACAGATACGCAGTATTTT

J gene: TRBJ2-1
D gene: NA
clone size: NA
V gene: TRBV18
CDR3 protein: CASSPGVAPYNEQFF
CDR3 DNA: TGTGCCAGCTCACCCGGGGTAGCTCCCTACAATGAGCAGTTCTTC

J gene: TRBJ2-7
D gene: NA
clone size: NA
V gene: TRBV28
CDR3 protein: CASFPGAAIYEQYF
CDR3 DNA: TGTGCCAGCTTTCCGGGGGCAGCGATCTACGAGCAGTACTTC

J gene: TRBJ1-1
D gene: NA
clone size: NA
V gene: TRBV7-8
CDR3 protein: CASSLEFTGFNTEAFF
CDR3 DNA: TGTGCCAGCAGCTTAGAGTTCACAGGGTTCAACACTGAAGCTTTCTTT

J gene: TRBJ2-7
D gene: NA
clone size: NA
V gene: TRBV5-1
CDR3 protein: CASSLGPAYEQYF
CDR3 DNA: TGCGCCAGCAGCTTGGGACCGGCCTACGAGCAGTACTTC

J gene: TRBJ2-7
D gene: TRBD1
clone size: NA
V gene: TRBV6-6
CDR3 protein: CASSYDGTGTYEQYF
CDR3 DNA: TGTGCCAGCAGTTATGACGGGACAGGGACCTACGAGCAGTACTTC